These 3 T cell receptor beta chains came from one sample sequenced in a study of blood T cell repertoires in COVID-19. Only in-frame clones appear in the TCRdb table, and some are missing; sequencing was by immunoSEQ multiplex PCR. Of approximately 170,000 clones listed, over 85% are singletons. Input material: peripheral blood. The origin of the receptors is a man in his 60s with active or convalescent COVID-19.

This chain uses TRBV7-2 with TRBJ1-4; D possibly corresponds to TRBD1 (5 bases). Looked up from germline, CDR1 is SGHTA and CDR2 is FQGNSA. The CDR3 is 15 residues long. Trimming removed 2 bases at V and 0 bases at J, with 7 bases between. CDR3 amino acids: CASSLQGTTNEKLFF. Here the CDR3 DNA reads TGTGCCAGCAGCTTACAGGGAACAACTAATGAAAAACTGTTTTTT. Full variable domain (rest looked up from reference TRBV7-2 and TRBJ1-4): GAGVSQSPSNKVTEKGKDVELRCDPISGHTALYWYRQSLGQGLEFLIYFQGNSAPDKSGLPSDRFSAERTGGSVSTLTIQRTQQEDSAVYLCASSLQGTTNEKLFFGSGTQLSVL.

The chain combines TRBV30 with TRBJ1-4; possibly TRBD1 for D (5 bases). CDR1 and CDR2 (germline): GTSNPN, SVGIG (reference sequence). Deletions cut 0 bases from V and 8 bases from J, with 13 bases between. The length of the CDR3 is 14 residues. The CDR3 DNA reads TGTGCCTGGAGTGTCGGGGGATTTGAAGAAAAACTGTTTTTT. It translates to CAWSVGGFEEKLFF.

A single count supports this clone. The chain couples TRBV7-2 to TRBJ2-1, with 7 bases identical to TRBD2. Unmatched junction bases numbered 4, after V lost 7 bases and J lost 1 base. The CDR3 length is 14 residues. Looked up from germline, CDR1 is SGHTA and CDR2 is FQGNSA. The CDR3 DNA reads TGTGCCAGCACCCCTAGCGGTTCCTACAATGAGCAGTTCTTC. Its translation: CASTPSGSYNEQFF.